The sequence of this TCR beta chain was determined in a study of T-cell reconstitution after alpha-beta-depleted transplantation in children. Study conclusions and caveats: Hyperexpanded clones declined; after one year, newly produced T cells mostly supplied diversity.

As it was prepared, the TCRbeta library received unique molecular identifiers. Each CDR3 protein is one row after TCRdb ran MiXCR on the PCR reads. Of about a million distinct CDR3 sequences in the sample, about 29% were seen once. Worth noting for this clonotype: Its target is not known.

Trimming at V came to 6 bases and at J to 5 bases, leaving 9 bases not matched to a gene. The CDR3 covers 15 residues. This clonotype was sampled from a boy younger than two who had a stem cell transplant for SCID, so the T cells may come from the graft donor. The rearrangement joins TRBV12-3 or TRBV12-4 to TRBJ2-1; 8 bases are a match to TRBD2. The sample here was PBMCs, mostly from graft donor cells, taken 360 days after TCRalphabeta/CD19-depleted stem cell transplant. In DNA form, the CDR3 reads TGTGCCAGCAGGCCGGGCGGGGGGTTTGACAATGAGCAGTTCTTC. Translating gives CASRPGGGFDNEQFF.